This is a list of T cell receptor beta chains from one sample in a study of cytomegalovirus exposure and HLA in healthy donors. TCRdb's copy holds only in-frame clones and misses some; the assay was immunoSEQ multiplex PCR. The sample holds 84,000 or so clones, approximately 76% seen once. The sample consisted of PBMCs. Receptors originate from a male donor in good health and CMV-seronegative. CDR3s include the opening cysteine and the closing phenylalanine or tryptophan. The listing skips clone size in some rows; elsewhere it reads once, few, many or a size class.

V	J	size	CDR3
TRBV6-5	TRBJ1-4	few	CASSYSSSATNEKLFF
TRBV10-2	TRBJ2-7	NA	CASSGTGSRNEQYF
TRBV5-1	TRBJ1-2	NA	CASIPGQGAVYGGYTF
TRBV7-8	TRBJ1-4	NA	CASMGGQEKLFF
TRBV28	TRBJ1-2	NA	CASSPGQGAVLDGYTF
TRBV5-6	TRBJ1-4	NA	CASSLQTGYADTNEKLFF
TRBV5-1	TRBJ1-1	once	CASSSPQGASEAFF
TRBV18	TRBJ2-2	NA	CASSPNRQGASGELFF
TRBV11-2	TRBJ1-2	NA	CASSSSRTGDGYTF
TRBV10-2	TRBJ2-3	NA	CASRLLAGTRTDTQYF
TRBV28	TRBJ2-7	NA	CASSGGGGAGLSEQYF
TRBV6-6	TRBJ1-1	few	CASSSPGQGYTEAFF
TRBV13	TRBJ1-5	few	CASSRQGNQPQHF
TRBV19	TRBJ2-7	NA	CASSISGATYEQYF
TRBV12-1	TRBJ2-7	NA	CASSFYQWALSVAGAFHEQYF
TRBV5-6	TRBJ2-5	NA	CASSLRPGLMQETQYF
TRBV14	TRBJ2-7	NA	CASSQAAGTAYEQYF
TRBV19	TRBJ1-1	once	CASSILRQGANTEAFF
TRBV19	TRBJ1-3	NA	CASTPRGLGNTIYF
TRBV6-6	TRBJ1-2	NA	CASRTGGAYGYTF
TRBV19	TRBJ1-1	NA	CASSQGTEAFF
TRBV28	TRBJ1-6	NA	CASSYPAGSYNSPLHF
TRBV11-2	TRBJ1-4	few	CASSLDRIEKLFF
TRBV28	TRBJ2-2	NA	CASSWGSGRATGELFF
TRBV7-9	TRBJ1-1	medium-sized	CASSLTGMNTEAFF
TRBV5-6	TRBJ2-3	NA	CASSPSGGARRTDTQYF
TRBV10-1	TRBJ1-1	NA	CASSVGENTEAFF
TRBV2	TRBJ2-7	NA	CASREPGGLNEQYF
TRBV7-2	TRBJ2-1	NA	CASSFSSREQFF
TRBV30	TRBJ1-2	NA	CAWRKTANYGYTF
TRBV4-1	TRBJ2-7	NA	CASSQDPARGYEQYF
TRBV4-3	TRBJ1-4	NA	CASSPRQTATNEKLFF
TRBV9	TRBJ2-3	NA	CASSPRLDLTDTQYF
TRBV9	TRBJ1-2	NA	CASSADTSESYTF
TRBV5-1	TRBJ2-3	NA	CASSLGAGGASHTDTQYF
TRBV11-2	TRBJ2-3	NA	CASSLGLAGGTLTDTQYF
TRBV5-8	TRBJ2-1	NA	CASGTSAYNEQFF